This T cell receptor (beta chain) was documented in a study of patients and donors after allogeneic stem cell transplantation. CDR3 length equals 14 residues. V was pared by 4 bases and J by 0 bases, with 9 bases between. CDR1 and CDR2 (germline): MNHEY, SVGAGI. TCRdb processed the RT-PCR reads anew with MiXCR; each CDR3 protein has one entry. The repertoire consists of approximately 210,000 distinct CDR3 sequences, with 35% to 50% occurring once and the leading ten covering about 33%. The sequence was obtained from a human donor who was either an allogeneic HSCT recipient or a stem cell or donor lymphocyte infusion donor (not recorded which). It is not recorded whose cells these are; they may come from a transplant donor. J is TRBJ1-1 and V is TRBV6-5, with a possible D match to TRBD1 (6 bases). The sample taken for sequencing was blood, either unsorted or a sorted T cell fraction (not recorded which). This CDR3 is CASSWTVMNTEAFF. The CDR3 coding sequence is TGTGCCAGCAGTTGGACAGTCATGAACACTGAAGCTTTCTTT.